Below are 15 T cell receptor beta chains sequenced from a single sample in a study of T cell responses to AZD1222 COVID-19 vaccine. The repertoire was sequenced with immunoSEQ multiplex PCR; TCRdb's copy has only in-frame clones and lacks some. The sample records about 120,000 clones, more than 85% being singletons. The sequenced sample was peripheral blood, obtained 28 days after the second AZD1222 dose. These receptors were collected from an adult who received the AZD1222 COVID-19 vaccine.

The CDR3 loop reads CSASGTATFGYTF. In nucleotides, the CDR3 is TGCAGCGCCTCCGGGACAGCAACTTTTGGCTACACCTTC. V usage is TRBV29-1 and J usage is TRBJ1-2; 7 nucleotides match TRBD1. There are 13 residues in the CDR3. Germline CDR1 and CDR2: SQVTM and ANQGSEA. Trimming cost V 7 bases and J 7 bases; bases outside gene matches: 12.

This clone appeared once. This chain joins TRBV21-1 and TRBJ2-7. TRBV21-1 is tagged as a pseudogene. The CDR3 consists of 14 residues. The CDR3 DNA reads as TGTGCCAGCAGCGACCGGGACCACCACTACGAGCAGTACTTC. Translating gives CASSDRDHHYEQYF.

The chain employs TRBV2 and TRBJ1-4; tentatively, D is TRBD1 (5 bases). Trimming shortened V by 6 bases and J by 8 bases, and 19 bases separated the two germline ends. The CDR3 totals 15 residues. Germline loops: CDR1 SNHLY, CDR2 FYNNEI. The CDR3 sequence is CASSLSMGHGEKLFF. DNA of the CDR3: TGTGCCAGCAGCCTATCTATGGGGCATGGGGAAAAACTGTTTTTT.

J is TRBJ1-5 and V is TRBV6-2 or TRBV6-3; the match to TRBD1 covers 7 bases. Germline CDR1 MNHEY, CDR2 SVGEGT. CDR3 length: 15 residues. After removal of 4 bases from V and 1 base from J, the junction contained 4 bases not matched to a gene. CDR3 protein: CASSLGTASNQPQHF. In nucleotides, the CDR3 is TGTGCCAGCAGTTTAGGGACAGCAAGCAATCAGCCCCAGCATTTT.

The gene calls are TRBV7-8 and TRBJ2-2, with TRBD2 matching 8 bases. The germline CDR1 and CDR2 sequences are SGHVS and FQNEAQ. This CDR3 comprises 15 residues. Trimming cost V 5 bases and J 7 bases; bases outside gene matches: 9. The CDR3 DNA reads as TGTGCCAGCAGCCCCCCTCGGGGGGGCCACGGGGAGCTGTTTTTT. Its protein is CASSPPRGGHGELFF.

Here the CDR3 reads CASSLQGLVNSPLHF. As DNA, the CDR3 is TGTGCCAGCAGTTTACAGGGGTTAGTAAATTCACCCCTCCACTTT. V gene TRBV27 combines with J gene TRBJ1-6, with D possibly TRBD1 on 6 matching bases. CDR1 is MNHEY and CDR2 is SMNVEV in the germline V gene (reference sequence). The CDR3 is 15 residues long. Trimming cost V 2 bases and J 7 bases, with 12 bases left between them.

V gene TRBV4-3 combines with J gene TRBJ1-2; D is uncertain. Germline assignment: CDR1 LGHNA and CDR2 YSLEER. The CDR3 has 15 residues. V shed 0 bases and J shed 1 base, with 9 bases lying between them. DNA for the CDR3: TGCGCCAGCAGCCAAGACGTAGACCATAACTATGGCTACACCTTC. It codes for CASSQDVDHNYGYTF.

The chain employs TRBV7-9 and TRBJ2-5, with D maybe TRBD1 (6 bases). CDR1 and CDR2 from the germline V gene are SEHNR and FQNEAQ (reference sequence). V gave up 4 bases and J gave up 5 bases, with 14 bases separating them. There are 14 residues in the CDR3. The CDR3 loop reads CASSSTTGGETQYF. DNA for the CDR3: TGTGCCAGCAGCTCCACGACAGGAGGTGAGACCCAGTACTTC.

V usage is TRBV2 and J usage is TRBJ1-4, with no clear D. Trimming left V 6 bases short and J 4 bases short, with 9 bases between. The CDR3 totals 13 residues. Germline assignment: CDR1 SNHLY and CDR2 FYNNEI. This CDR3 reads CASRAGRNEKLFF. For the CDR3, the DNA is TGTGCCAGCAGGGCGGGTCGTAATGAAAAACTGTTTTTT.

The chain recombines TRBV18 with TRBJ2-5; a possible D gene is TRBD1 (5 bases). Germline V gene lookup returns CDR1 KGHSH and CDR2 LQKENI. CDR3 size: 15 residues. Trimming took off 2 bases at V and 4 bases at J, with 14 bases between the two ends. CDR3 sequence reads: CASSPSRGERETQYF. CDR3 nucleotide sequence: TGTGCCAGCTCACCAAGTAGGGGTGAAAGAGAGACCCAGTACTTC.

This sequence joins TRBV5-1 and TRBJ2-2; D is ambiguous. Germline CDR1 reads SGHRS; CDR2 reads YFSETQ. The CDR3 runs to 16 residues. Deletions cut 0 bases from V and 0 bases from J, with 9 bases between. In DNA, the CDR3 is TGCGCCAGCAGCTTGGAATCACAGACGAACACCGGGGAGCTGTTTTTT. Amino acids: CASSLESQTNTGELFF. Filled out from reference TRBV5-1 and TRBJ2-2, the complete variable domain reads KAGVTQTPRYLIKTRGQQVTLSCSPISGHRSVSWYQQTPGQGLQFLFEYFSETQRNKGNFPGRFSGRQFSNSRSEMNVSTLELGDSALYLCASSLESQTNTGELFFGEGSRLTVL.

The count of this clone is one. CDR3 sequence reads: CASRRDRSSYEQYF. For the CDR3, the DNA is TGTGCCAGCAGACGAGACAGGAGCTCCTACGAGCAGTACTTC. V and J are TRBV3-1 (or the pseudogene TRBV3-2) and TRBJ2-7; D is perhaps TRBD1 (6 bases). Germline values: CDR1 LGHDT, CDR2 YNNKEL (reference sequence). The CDR3 length is 14 residues. The V gene lost 6 bases and the J gene lost 0 bases, with 12 bases spanning the gap.

The rearrangement links TRBV18 to TRBJ1-2, with TRBD1 as a possible D gene (5 bases). This CDR3 contains 15 residues. The V end lost 6 bases, the J end lost 0 bases, and 14 bases lay between the germline ends. Per the germline V gene, CDR1 is KGHSH and CDR2 is LQKENI. CDR3 sequence (DNA): TGTGCCAGCTCGGTCGCCAGGGAGCCTAACTATGGCTACACCTTC. Its translation: CASSVAREPNYGYTF.

This clone was counted once. V is TRBV5-4 and J is TRBJ2-3; 12 positions match TRBD2. This CDR3 has 15 residues. Trimming took 2 bases from V and 3 from J; bases not matched to a gene: 1. Per the germline V gene, CDR1 is SGHNT and CDR2 is YYREEE (reference sequence). This CDR3 reads CASSFGLAGTDTQYF. The CDR3 region has the DNA TGTGCCAGCAGCTTTGGACTAGCGGGAACAGATACGCAGTATTTT.

The sample holds one count of this clone. The chain has TRBV19 and TRBJ2-1; the D gene could be TRBD1 or TRBD2 (5 bases each). Trimming took off 8 bases at V and 10 bases at J, with 18 bases between the two ends. There are 13 residues in the CDR3. The germline gives CDR1 LNHDA, CDR2 SQIVND (reference sequence). The CDR3 coding sequence is TGTGCCAGTCAACGACAGAGGGCCGGAGAGCAGTTCTTC. Its protein product is CASQRQRAGEQFF. Combining the CDR3 with reference TRBV19 and TRBJ2-1 gives the whole variable domain DGGITQSPKYLFRKEGQNVTLSCEQNLNHDAMYWYRQDPGQGLRLIYYSQIVNDFQKGDIAEGYSVSREKKESFPLTVTSAQKNPTAFYLCASQRQRAGEQFFGPGTRLTVL.